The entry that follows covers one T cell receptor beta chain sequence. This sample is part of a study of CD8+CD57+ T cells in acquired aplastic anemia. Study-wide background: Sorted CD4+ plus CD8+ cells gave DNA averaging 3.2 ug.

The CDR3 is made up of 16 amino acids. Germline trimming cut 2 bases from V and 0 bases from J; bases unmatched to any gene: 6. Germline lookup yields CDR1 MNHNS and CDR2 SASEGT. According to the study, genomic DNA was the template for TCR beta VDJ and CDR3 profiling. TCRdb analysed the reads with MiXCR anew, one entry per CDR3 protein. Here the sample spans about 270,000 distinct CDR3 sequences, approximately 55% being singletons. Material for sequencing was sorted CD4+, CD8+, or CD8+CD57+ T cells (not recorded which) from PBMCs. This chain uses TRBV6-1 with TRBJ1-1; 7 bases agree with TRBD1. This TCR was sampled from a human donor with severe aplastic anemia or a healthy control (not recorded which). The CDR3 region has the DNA TGTGCCAGCAGTGAATGGACAGGACAATTGAACACTGAAGCTTTCTTT. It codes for CASSEWTGQLNTEAFF.